The source of this T cell receptor beta chain is a study of T cell responses to AZD1222 COVID-19 vaccine. The repertoire was sequenced with immunoSEQ multiplex PCR; TCRdb's copy has only in-frame clones and lacks some. Here the sample spans more than 140,000 clones, around 89% being singletons. CDR3 length: 15 residues. The germline V and J ends were trimmed by 4 bases and 4 bases, with 15 bases remaining between them. Per germline, CDR1 SGHNT and CDR2 YYREEE (reference sequence). Material: peripheral blood, obtained on day 0 of MenACWY control vaccination. The chain uses TRBV5-4 and TRBJ1-3; no firm D call. The sequence was collected from an adult in good health. The CDR3 DNA reads as TGTGCCAGCAGCCCGGCGCCCCTCTCCGGAAACACCATATATTTT. Translated: CASSPAPLSGNTIYF.